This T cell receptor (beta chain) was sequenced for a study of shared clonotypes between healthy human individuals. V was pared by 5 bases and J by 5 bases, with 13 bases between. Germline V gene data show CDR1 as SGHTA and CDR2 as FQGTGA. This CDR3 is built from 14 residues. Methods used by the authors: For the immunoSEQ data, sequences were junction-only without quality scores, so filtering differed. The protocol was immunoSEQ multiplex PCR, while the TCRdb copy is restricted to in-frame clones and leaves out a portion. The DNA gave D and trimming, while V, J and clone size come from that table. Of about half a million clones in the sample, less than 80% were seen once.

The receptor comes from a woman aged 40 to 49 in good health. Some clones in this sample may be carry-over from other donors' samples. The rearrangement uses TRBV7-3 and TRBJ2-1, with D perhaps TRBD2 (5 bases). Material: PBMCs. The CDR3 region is CASSPSGGHNEQFF. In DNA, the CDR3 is TGTGCCAGCAGCCCCAGCGGAGGTCACAATGAGCAGTTCTTC. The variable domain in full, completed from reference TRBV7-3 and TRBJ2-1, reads GAGVSQTPSNKVTEKGKYVELRCDPISGHTALYWYRQSLGQGPEFLIYFQGTGAADDSGLPNDRFFAVRPEGSVSTLKIQRTERGDSAVYLCASSPSGGHNEQFFGPGTRLTVL.